The T cell receptor beta chain described here comes from a study of blood T cell repertoires in COVID-19. Study as a whole: Sites in the United States, Italy and Spain provided acute and convalescent COVID-19 samples.

Germline V gene data show CDR1 as SGHRS and CDR2 as YFSETQ. Trimming removed 0 bases from V and 7 bases from J, with 10 bases in between. The CDR3 is 13 amino acids. Per the original methods: Researchers report that nucleated cell counts were estimated from reference gene primer amplification. Assay: immunoSEQ multiplex PCR; the TCRdb copy retains only in-frame clones and omits some. That table furnishes V, J and clone size, whereas the DNA furnished D and trimming. The data hold about 190,000 clones, with about nine tenths observed a single time. The chain recombines TRBV5-1 with TRBJ1-2, with D unclear. This clonotype was sampled from a man in his forties with acute or convalescent COVID-19. Specimen: peripheral blood. The CDR3 sequence: CASSLEEGSGYTF. As DNA, the CDR3 is TGCGCCAGCAGCTTGGAGGAGGGTAGTGGCTACACCTTC.